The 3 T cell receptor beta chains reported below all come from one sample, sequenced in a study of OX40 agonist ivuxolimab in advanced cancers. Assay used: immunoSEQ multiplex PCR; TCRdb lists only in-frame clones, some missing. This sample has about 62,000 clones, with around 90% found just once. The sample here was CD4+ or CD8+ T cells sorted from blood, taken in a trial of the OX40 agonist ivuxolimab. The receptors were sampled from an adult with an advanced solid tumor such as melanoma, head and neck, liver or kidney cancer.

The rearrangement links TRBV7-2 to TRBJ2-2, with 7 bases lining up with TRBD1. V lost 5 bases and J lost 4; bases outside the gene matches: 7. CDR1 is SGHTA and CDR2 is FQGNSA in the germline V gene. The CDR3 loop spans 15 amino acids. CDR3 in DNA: TGTGCCAGCAGCACCGGGACAGCCGGCACCGGGGAGCTGTTTTTT. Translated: CASSTGTAGTGELFF. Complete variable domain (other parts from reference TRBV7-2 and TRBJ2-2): GAGVSQSPSNKVTEKGKDVELRCDPISGHTALYWYRQSLGQGLEFLIYFQGNSAPDKSGLPSDRFSAERTGGSVSTLTIQRTQQEDSAVYLCASSTGTAGTGELFFGEGSRLTVL.

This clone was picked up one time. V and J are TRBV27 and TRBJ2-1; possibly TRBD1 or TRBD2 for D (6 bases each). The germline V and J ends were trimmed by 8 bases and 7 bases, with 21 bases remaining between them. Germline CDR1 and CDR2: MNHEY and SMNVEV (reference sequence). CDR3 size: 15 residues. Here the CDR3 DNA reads TGTGCCAGCGGAAATGGGGGGCCAGGCGTTAATGAGCAGTTCTTC. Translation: CASGNGGPGVNEQFF.

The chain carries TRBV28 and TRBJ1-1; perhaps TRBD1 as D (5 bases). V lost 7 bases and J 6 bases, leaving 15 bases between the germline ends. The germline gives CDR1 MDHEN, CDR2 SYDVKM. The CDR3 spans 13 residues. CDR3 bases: TGTGCCAGCATTTCTAGCGTAGGGGCTGAAGCTTTCTTT. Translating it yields CASISSVGAEAFF.